This T cell receptor beta chain was sequenced in a study of shared clonotypes between healthy human individuals. Study-level results: Relative to their counterparts shared across all four donors, non-shared clonotypes exhibited diminished generation probabilities. The expectation was that sequencing depth would affect clonotype sharing among donors.

Sequencing was performed with immunoSEQ multiplex PCR; in TCRdb, only in-frame clones are kept and a portion is missing. The sample has more than 2 million clones; 95% are singletons. The length of the CDR3 is 16 residues. From germline, CDR1 is MGHDK and CDR2 SYGVNS. The V gene lost 1 base and the J gene lost 5 bases, with 18 bases spanning the gap. In regard to this clone: Its cognate antigen is unknown.

The sequence derives from a man aged 18 to 30 in good health. Sequenced sample: naive CD4+ T cells sorted from blood. The subset here: CD45RA+ positively selected. The rearrangement uses TRBV25-1 and TRBJ2-7; D is possibly TRBD1 (5 bases). CDR3 DNA: TGTGCCAGCAGTGAATCGTTGGCAGGGCTTTGGAACGAGCAGTACTTC. Amino acid sequence: CASSESLAGLWNEQYF.